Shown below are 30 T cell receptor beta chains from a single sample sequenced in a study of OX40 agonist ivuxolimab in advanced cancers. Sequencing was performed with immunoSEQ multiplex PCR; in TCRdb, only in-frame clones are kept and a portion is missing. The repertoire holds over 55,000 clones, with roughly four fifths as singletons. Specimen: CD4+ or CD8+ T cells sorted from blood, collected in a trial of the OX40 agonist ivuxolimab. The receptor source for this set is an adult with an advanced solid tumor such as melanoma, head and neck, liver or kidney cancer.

CDR3 region: CATRDRGSDTQYF. Written as DNA, the CDR3 is TGTGCCACCCGGGACAGGGGTTCAGATACGCAGTATTTT. The J gene is TRBJ2-3, the V gene TRBV27; 10 nucleotides agree with TRBD1. Germline V CDR1 and CDR2: MNHEY, SMNVEV (reference sequence). The V gene end was trimmed by 10 bases and the J gene end by 4 bases; junction bases not matched to a gene: 5. The CDR3 has 13 residues.

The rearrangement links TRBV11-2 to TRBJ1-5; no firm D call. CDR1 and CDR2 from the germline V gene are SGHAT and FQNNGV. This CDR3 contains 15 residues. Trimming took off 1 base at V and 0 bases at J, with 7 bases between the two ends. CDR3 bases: TGTGCCAGCAGCTTAGCAAGGAATAGCAATCAGCCCCAGCATTTT. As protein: CASSLARNSNQPQHF.

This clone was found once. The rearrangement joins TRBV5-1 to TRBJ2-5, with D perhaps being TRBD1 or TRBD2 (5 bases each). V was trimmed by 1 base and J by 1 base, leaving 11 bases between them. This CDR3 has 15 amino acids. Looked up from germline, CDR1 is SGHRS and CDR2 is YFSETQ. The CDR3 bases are TGCGCCAGCAGCTTGATACCAGGGACCCAAGAGACCCAGTACTTC. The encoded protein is CASSLIPGTQETQYF. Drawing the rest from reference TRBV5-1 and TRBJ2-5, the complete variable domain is KAGVTQTPRYLIKTRGQQVTLSCSPISGHRSVSWYQQTPGQGLQFLFEYFSETQRNKGNFPGRFSGRQFSNSRSEMNVSTLELGDSALYLCASSLIPGTQETQYFGPGTRLLVL.

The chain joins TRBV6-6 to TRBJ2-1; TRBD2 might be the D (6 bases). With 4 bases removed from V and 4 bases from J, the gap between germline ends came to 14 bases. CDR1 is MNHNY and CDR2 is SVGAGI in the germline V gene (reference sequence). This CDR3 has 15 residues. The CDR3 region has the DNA TGTGCCAGCAGTTCCGGGGGTAACGGGTACAATGAGCAGTTCTTC. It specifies CASSSGGNGYNEQFF.

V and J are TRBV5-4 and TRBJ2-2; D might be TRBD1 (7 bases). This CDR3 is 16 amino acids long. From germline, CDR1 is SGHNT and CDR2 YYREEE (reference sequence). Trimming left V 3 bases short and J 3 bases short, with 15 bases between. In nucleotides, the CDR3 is TGTGCCAGCAGCTCTAACAGGGGCGGGGACACCGGGGAGCTGTTTTTT. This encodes CASSSNRGGDTGELFF.

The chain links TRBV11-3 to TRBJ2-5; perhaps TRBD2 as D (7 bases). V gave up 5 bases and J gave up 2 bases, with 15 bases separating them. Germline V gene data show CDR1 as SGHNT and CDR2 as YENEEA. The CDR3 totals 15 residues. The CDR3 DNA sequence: TGTGCCAGCAGCCCCGGCGGGGGCACACAAGAGACCCAGTACTTC. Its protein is CASSPGGGTQETQYF.

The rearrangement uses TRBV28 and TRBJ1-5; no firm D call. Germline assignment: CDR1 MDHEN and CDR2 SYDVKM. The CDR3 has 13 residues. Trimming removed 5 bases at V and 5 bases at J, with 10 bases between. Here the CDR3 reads CASSVRGYQPQHF. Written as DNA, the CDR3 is TGTGCCAGCAGTGTGCGGGGATATCAGCCCCAGCATTTT.

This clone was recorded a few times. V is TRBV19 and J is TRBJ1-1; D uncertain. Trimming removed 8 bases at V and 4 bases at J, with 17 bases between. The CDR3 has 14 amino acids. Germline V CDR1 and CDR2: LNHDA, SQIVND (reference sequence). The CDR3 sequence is CASFGPFWGTEAFF. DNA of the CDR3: TGTGCCAGTTTCGGACCCTTCTGGGGCACTGAAGCTTTCTTT.

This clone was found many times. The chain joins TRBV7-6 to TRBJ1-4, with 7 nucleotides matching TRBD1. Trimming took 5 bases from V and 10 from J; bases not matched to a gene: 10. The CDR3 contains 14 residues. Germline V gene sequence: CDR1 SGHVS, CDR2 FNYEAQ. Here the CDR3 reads CASSPNGQAGKLFF. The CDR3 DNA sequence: TGTGCCAGCAGCCCAAACGGACAGGCTGGAAAACTGTTTTTT.

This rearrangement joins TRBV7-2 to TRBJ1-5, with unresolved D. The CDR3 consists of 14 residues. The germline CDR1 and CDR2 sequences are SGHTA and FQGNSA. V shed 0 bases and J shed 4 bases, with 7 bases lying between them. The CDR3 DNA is TGTGCCAGCAGCTTAGCAGGAGGGAATCAGCCCCAGCATTTT. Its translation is CASSLAGGNQPQHF.

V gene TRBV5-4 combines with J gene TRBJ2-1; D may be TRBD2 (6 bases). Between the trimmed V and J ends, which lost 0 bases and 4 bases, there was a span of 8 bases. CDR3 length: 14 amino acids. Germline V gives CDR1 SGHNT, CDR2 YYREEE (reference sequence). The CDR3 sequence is CASSLGLEYNEQFF. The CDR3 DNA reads TGTGCCAGCAGCTTGGGACTAGAGTACAATGAGCAGTTCTTC.

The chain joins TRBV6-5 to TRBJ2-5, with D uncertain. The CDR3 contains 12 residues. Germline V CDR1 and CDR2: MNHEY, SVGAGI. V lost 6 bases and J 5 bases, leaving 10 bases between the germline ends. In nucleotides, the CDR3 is TGTGCCAGCAGCAAGGGCCGGGAGACCCAGTACTTC. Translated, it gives CASSKGRETQYF.

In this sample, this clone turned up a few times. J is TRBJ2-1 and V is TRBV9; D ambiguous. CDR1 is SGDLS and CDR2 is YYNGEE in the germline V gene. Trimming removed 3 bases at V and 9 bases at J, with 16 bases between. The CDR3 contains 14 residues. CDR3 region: CASSAGFRGREQFF. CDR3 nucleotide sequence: TGTGCCAGCAGCGCCGGGTTTAGAGGCCGTGAGCAGTTCTTC. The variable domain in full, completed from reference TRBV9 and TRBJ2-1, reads DSGVTQTPKHLITATGQRVTLRCSPRSGDLSVYWYQQSLDQGLQFLIQYYNGEERAKGNILERFSAQQFPDLHSELNLSSLELGDSALYFCASSAGFRGREQFFGPGTRLTVL.

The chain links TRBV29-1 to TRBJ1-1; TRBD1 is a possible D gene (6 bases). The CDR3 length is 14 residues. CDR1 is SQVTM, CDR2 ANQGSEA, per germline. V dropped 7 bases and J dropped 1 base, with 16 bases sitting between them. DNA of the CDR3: TGCAGCGCCTTAGGGGGGGCGAGGAACACTGAAGCTTTCTTT. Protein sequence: CSALGGARNTEAFF.

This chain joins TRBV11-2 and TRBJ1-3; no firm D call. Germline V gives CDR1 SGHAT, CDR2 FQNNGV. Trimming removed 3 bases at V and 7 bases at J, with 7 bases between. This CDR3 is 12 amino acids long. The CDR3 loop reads CASSLADNTIYF. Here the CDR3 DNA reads TGTGCCAGCAGCTTGGCGGATAACACCATATATTTT.

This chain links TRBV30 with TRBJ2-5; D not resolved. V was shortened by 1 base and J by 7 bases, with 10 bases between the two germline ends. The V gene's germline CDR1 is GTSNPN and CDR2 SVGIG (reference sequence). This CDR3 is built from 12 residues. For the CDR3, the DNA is TGTGCCTGGAGTGCAGGCCTCGGGACCCAGTACTTC. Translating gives CAWSAGLGTQYF.

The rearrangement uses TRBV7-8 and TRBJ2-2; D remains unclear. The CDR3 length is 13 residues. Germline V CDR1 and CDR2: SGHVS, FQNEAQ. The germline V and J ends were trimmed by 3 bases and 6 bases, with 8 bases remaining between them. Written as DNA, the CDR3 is TGTGCCAGCAGCTTGTATGGGTCCGGGGAGCTGTTTTTT. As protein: CASSLYGSGELFF.

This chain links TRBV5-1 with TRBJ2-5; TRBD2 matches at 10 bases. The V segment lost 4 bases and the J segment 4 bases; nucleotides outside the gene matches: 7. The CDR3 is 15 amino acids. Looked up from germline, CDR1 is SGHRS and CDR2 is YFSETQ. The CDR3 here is CASSQGLAVGETQYF. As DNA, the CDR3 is TGCGCCAGCAGCCAAGGACTAGCGGTGGGAGAGACCCAGTACTTC. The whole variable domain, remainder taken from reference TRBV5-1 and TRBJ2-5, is KAGVTQTPRYLIKTRGQQVTLSCSPISGHRSVSWYQQTPGQGLQFLFEYFSETQRNKGNFPGRFSGRQFSNSRSEMNVSTLELGDSALYLCASSQGLAVGETQYFGPGTRLLVL.

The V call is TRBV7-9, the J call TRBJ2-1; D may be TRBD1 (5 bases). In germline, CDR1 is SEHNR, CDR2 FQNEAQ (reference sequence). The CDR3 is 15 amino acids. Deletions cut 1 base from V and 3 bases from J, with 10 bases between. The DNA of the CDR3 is TGTGCCAGCAGCTTAGATCAGGGTTTCTACAATGAGCAGTTCTTC. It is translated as CASSLDQGFYNEQFF.

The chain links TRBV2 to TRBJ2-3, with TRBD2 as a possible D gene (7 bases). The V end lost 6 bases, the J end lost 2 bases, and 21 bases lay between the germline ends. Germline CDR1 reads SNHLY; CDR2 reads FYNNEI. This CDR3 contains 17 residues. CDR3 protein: CASRGGVWREITDTQYF. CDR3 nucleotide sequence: TGTGCCAGCAGAGGGGGGGTATGGCGCGAGATCACAGATACGCAGTATTTT.

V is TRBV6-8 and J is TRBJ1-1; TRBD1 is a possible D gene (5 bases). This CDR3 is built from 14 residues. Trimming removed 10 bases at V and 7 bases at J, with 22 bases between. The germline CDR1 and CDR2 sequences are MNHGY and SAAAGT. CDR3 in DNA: TGTGCCATCCCTGGGGGACGGTGGTTAAGTGAAGCTTTCTTT. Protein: CAIPGGRWLSEAFF.

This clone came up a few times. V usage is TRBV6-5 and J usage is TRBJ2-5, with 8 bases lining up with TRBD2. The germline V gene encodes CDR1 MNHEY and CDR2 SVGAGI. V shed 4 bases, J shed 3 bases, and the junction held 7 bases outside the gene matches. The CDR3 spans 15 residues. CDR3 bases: TGTGCCAGCAGTTTAGCGGGGACGCGGGAAGAGACCCAGTACTTC. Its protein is CASSLAGTREETQYF.

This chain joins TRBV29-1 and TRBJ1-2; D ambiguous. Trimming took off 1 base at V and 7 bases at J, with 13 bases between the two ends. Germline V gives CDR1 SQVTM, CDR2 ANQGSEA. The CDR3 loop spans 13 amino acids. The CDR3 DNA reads TGCAGCGTTGAAGTCGTGGCCGGGGTTGGCTACACCTTC. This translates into CSVEVVAGVGYTF.

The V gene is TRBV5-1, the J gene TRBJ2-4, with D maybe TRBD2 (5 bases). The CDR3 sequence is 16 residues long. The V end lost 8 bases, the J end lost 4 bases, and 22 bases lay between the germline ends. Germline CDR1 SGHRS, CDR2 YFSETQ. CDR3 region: CASSLREGFSKNIQYF. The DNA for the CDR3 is TGCGCCAGTTCTTTGAGAGAGGGTTTTTCAAAAAACATTCAGTACTTC.

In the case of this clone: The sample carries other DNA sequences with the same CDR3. In DNA form, the CDR3 reads TGTGCCAGCAGCCTGGACAGTAACTATGGCTACACCTTC. It encodes CASSLDSNYGYTF. This rearrangement joins TRBV6-5 to TRBJ1-2, with D perhaps TRBD1 (6 bases). The V gene's germline CDR1 is MNHEY and CDR2 SVGAGI. This CDR3 comprises 13 residues. V shed 6 bases and J shed 1 base, with 9 bases lying between them.

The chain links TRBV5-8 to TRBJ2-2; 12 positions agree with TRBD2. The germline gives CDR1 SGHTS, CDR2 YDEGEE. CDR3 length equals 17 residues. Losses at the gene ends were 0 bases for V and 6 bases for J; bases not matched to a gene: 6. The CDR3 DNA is TGTGCCAGCAGCTTGGAAAGACTAGCGGGAGTGTCCGGGGAGCTGTTTTTT. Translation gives CASSLERLAGVSGELFF.

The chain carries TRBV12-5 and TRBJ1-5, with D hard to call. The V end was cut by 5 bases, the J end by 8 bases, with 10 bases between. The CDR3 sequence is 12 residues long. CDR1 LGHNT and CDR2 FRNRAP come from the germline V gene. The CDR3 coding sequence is TGTGCTAGTGGTCCCAGCGCGGAGCCCCAGCATTTT. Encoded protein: CASGPSAEPQHF.

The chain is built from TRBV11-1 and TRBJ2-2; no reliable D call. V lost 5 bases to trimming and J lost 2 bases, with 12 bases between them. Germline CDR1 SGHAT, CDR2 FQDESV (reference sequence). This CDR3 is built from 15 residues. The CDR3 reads CASSRYRENTGELFF. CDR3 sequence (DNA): TGTGCCAGCAGCCGCTATAGGGAAAACACCGGGGAGCTGTTTTTT. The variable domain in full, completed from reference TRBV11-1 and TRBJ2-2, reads EAEVAQSPRYKITEKSQAVAFWCDPISGHATLYWYRQILGQGPELLVQFQDESVVDDSQLPKDRFSAERLKGVDSTLKIQPAELGDSAMYLCASSRYRENTGELFFGEGSRLTVL.

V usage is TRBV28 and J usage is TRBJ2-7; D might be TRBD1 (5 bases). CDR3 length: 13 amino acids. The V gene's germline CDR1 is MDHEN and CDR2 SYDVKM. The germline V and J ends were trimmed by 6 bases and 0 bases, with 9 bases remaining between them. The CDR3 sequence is CASSTGYSYEQYF. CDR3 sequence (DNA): TGTGCCAGCAGCACAGGTTACTCCTACGAGCAGTACTTC.

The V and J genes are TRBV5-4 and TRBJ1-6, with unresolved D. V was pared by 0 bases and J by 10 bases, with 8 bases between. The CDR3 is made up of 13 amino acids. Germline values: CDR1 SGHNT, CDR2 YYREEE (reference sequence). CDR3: CASSLAWESPLHF. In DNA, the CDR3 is TGTGCCAGCAGCTTGGCTTGGGAATCACCCCTCCACTTT. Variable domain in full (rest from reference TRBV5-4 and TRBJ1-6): ETGVTQSPTHLIKTRGQQVTLRCSSQSGHNTVSWYQQALGQGPQFIFQYYREEENGRGNFPPRFSGLQFPNYSSELNVNALELDDSALYLCASSLAWESPLHFGNGTRLTVT.